What follows describes a single T cell receptor beta chain. This record belongs to a study of blood T cell repertoires in COVID-19. V dropped 3 bases and J dropped 2; count of bases not matched to a gene: 1. Germline CDR1 reads LGHDT; CDR2 reads YNNKEL (reference sequence). The CDR3 loop spans 15 amino acids. Sequencing used immunoSEQ multiplex PCR; TCRdb keeps in-frame clones, though not all of them. The sample has about 240,000 clones, about 88% seen once. The chain joins TRBV3-1 (or the pseudogene TRBV3-2) to TRBJ2-7; 13 bases fit TRBD2. This clonotype was obtained from a woman aged 70-85 years with active or convalescent COVID-19. The sample was peripheral blood. The CDR3 sequence is CASSHGLAGAYEQYF. CDR3 coding DNA: TGTGCCAGCAGCCACGGACTAGCGGGAGCCTACGAGCAGTACTTC.